The 26 T cell receptor beta chains in this list originate from one sample, sequenced in a study of identical twins. TCRdb re-analysed the 5' RACE reads in MiXCR, keeping a single row per CDR3 protein. The sample gives 350,000 to 500,000 distinct CDR3 sequences, under 20% of which show up once; 9% to 15% is in the top ten. The sample comprised naive T cells sorted from blood. Receptors originate from a man between 50 and 59 years old in good health.

A few counts support this clonotype. V and J are TRBV28 and TRBJ1-1; weak D call: TRBD1 (6 bases). Per the germline V gene, CDR1 is MDHEN and CDR2 is SYDVKM. Trimming removed 5 bases from V and 4 bases from J, with 11 bases in between. This CDR3 has 13 amino acids. This chain's CDR3 is CASSQGKGTEAFF. The CDR3, as DNA: TGTGCCAGCAGTCAGGGGAAGGGCACTGAAGCTTTCTTT.

This clonotype has just a few counts. The chain couples TRBV5-1 to TRBJ1-3; no definite D call. The CDR3 sequence is 15 residues long. Germline CDR1 SGHRS, CDR2 YFSETQ. Trimming removed 5 bases at V and 0 bases at J, with 12 bases between. CDR3 region: CASSKTESSGNTIYF. The CDR3 DNA follows: TGCGCCAGCAGTAAGACGGAAAGCTCTGGAAACACCATATATTTT.

This clonotype was seen at least ten times. The J gene is TRBJ2-1, the V gene TRBV12-5, with 7 bases lining up with TRBD1. Germline CDR1 LGHNT, CDR2 FRNRAP. The CDR3 has 16 amino acids. Trimming removed 4 bases from V and 4 bases from J; junction bases left unmatched: 10. CDR3 DNA: TGTGCTAGTGGTTCCTCCGGGACAGCAGTTTACAATGAGCAGTTCTTC. It translates to CASGSSGTAVYNEQFF.

This chain links TRBV5-8 with TRBJ2-1; D call uncertain. The CDR3 totals 17 residues. V shed 3 bases and J shed 0 bases, with 16 bases lying between them. Germline V gene lookup returns CDR1 SGHTS and CDR2 YDEGEE. In nucleotides, the CDR3 is TGTGCCAGCAGCTACTTGGCCTCAGGCTTCTCCTACAATGAGCAGTTCTTC. Protein: CASSYLASGFSYNEQFF.

The rearrangement joins TRBV11-1 to TRBJ1-1, with D tentatively TRBD1 (6 bases). The CDR3 has 14 amino acids. V was pared by 5 bases and J by 3 bases, with 13 bases between. CDR1 is SGHAT, CDR2 FQDESV, per germline (reference sequence). CDR3 loop: CASSVTGRHTEAFF. CDR3 DNA: TGTGCCAGCAGCGTAACAGGGAGACACACTGAAGCTTTCTTT.

This clonotype has a single count. This sequence joins TRBV3-1 and TRBJ2-1; D remains unclear. The CDR3 length is 13 residues. Trimming removed 4 bases from V and 6 bases from J, with 10 bases in between. Germline V lookup: CDR1 LGHDT, CDR2 YNNKEL (reference sequence). The CDR3 sequence is CASSPVWANEQFF. The CDR3 DNA sequence: TGTGCCAGCAGCCCCGTCTGGGCCAATGAGCAGTTCTTC.

This clonotype was observed many times. The rearrangement links TRBV4-3 to TRBJ2-7; 10 positions agree with TRBD2. CDR3 size: 15 residues. Germline V gene sequence: CDR1 LGHNA, CDR2 YSLEER. V lost 4 bases, J lost 2 bases, and 5 bases stayed unmatched. The CDR3 bases are TGCGCCAGCAGCCTAGGACTAGCGGTAGCCTACGAGCAGTACTTC. Residues: CASSLGLAVAYEQYF.

Ten or more counts support this clonotype. Written as DNA, the CDR3 is TGCAGCGTTCCCCACACGGGATCGGAGACCCAGTACTTC. Translated: CSVPHTGSETQYF. The chain is built from TRBV29-1 and TRBJ2-5; TRBD2 might be the D (5 bases). The length of the CDR3 is 13 residues. CDR1 is SQVTM and CDR2 is ANQGSEA in the germline V gene. The V end lost 5 bases, the J end lost 5 bases, and 15 bases lay between the germline ends.

The table lists this clonotype with a few counts. The chain is built from TRBV27 and TRBJ2-1, with TRBD2 matching over 9 bases. J was trimmed by 8 bases and V by 2 bases; bases with no gene match: 7. The CDR3 spans 15 residues. The germline V gene has CDR1 MNHEY and CDR2 SMNVEV (reference sequence). In DNA, the CDR3 is TGTGCCAGCAGTTTAGGGCTAGCGGGGCTGGATGAGCAGTTCTTC. Encoded protein: CASSLGLAGLDEQFF.

This clonotype occurred many times. The chain combines TRBV29-1 with TRBJ2-4; a weak D match, TRBD1 (5 bases). Germline V gives CDR1 SQVTM, CDR2 ANQGSEA. Trimming removed 4 bases from V and 3 bases from J, with 13 bases in between. The CDR3 runs 14 residues. CDR3 amino acids: CSVVEEGVKNIQYF. The DNA for the CDR3 is TGCAGCGTTGTCGAGGAAGGGGTCAAAAACATTCAGTACTTC.

The rearrangement links TRBV7-3 to TRBJ2-3; 7 positions agree with TRBD1. Trimming took 1 base from V and 4 from J; bases not matched to a gene: 11. CDR3 length: 17 residues. Germline V lookup: CDR1 SGHTA, CDR2 FQGTGA. This CDR3 reads CASSLNSTTGRSDTQYF. CDR3 bases: TGTGCCAGCAGCTTAAATTCTACGACAGGGCGGTCAGATACGCAGTATTTT.

This clonotype was detected a few times. This chain links TRBV10-3 with TRBJ2-7, with 8 bases fitting TRBD1. V lost 6 bases, J lost 4 bases, and 8 bases stayed unmatched. The CDR3 runs to 14 residues. The germline CDR1 and CDR2 sequences are ENHRY and SYGVKD. CDR3 region: CAIRGQGASYEQYF. The CDR3 DNA sequence: TGTGCCATCAGGGGGCAGGGGGCGAGTTACGAGCAGTACTTC.

This clonotype was seen a handful of times. This chain joins TRBV20-1 and TRBJ1-2; D gene ambiguous. The CDR3 contains 13 residues. Per germline, CDR1 DFQATT and CDR2 SNEGSKA (reference sequence). V lost 6 bases and J 8 bases, leaving 19 bases between the germline ends. CDR3 in DNA: TGCAGTGCCAGAACGCCTCGGGTGGGGGGCTACACCTTC. As protein: CSARTPRVGGYTF.

This clonotype was seen more than once but under ten times. The CDR3 spells CASSVGRGPYNEQFF. In DNA form, the CDR3 reads TGTGCCAGCAGCGTAGGGAGGGGCCCCTACAATGAGCAGTTCTTC. The rearrangement joins TRBV9 to TRBJ2-1; TRBD2 might be the D (6 bases). The germline V gene has CDR1 SGDLS and CDR2 YYNGEE. The CDR3 is 15 residues long. Trimming removed 0 bases from V and 2 bases from J, with 9 bases in between.

This sequence joins TRBV3-1 and TRBJ2-5; a possible D gene is TRBD2 (5 bases). Trimming cost V 2 bases and J 5 bases, with 12 bases left between them. This CDR3 is built from 14 residues. In germline, CDR1 is LGHDT, CDR2 YNNKEL (reference sequence). The CDR3 protein is CASSQIWEMETQYF. DNA for the CDR3: TGTGCCAGCAGCCAAATCTGGGAGATGGAGACCCAGTACTTC.

This clonotype was seen a few times. The chain has TRBV29-1 and TRBJ2-1; D call uncertain. This CDR3 has 11 residues. The V gene lost 2 bases and the J gene lost 9 bases, with 8 bases spanning the gap. From germline, CDR1 is SQVTM and CDR2 ANQGSEA. The CDR3 coding sequence is TGCAGCGTTGAACCTCCCGGTGAGCAGTTCTTC. It yields the protein CSVEPPGEQFF.

This clonotype was recorded many times. The CDR3, as DNA: TGCAGTGCTAGCAGGGTAGACTACACCTTC. It specifies CSASRVDYTF. This chain connects TRBV20-1 to TRBJ1-2; perhaps TRBD1 as D (5 bases). Between the trimmed V and J ends, which lost 3 bases and 10 bases, there was a span of 9 bases. Per germline, CDR1 DFQATT and CDR2 SNEGSKA (reference sequence). The CDR3 loop spans 10 amino acids.

This clonotype has a handful of counts. V usage is TRBV4-3 and J usage is TRBJ1-3; 8 bases map to TRBD1. Germline loops: CDR1 LGHNA, CDR2 YSLEER. This CDR3 has 15 residues. V lost 4 bases to trimming and J lost 2 bases; unmatched junction nucleotides: 4. CDR3 loop: CASSLDRVPGNTIYF. The CDR3 nucleotides read TGCGCCAGCAGCCTGGACAGGGTCCCTGGAAACACCATATATTTT.

V is TRBV6-5 and J is TRBJ2-3; D is possibly TRBD2 (6 bases). Germline V lookup: CDR1 MNHEY, CDR2 SVGAGI. V lost 2 bases and J lost 6, with 9 bases in between. The CDR3 length is 13 residues. The CDR3 DNA is TGTGCCAGCAGTTACGGTCGGGGGGATACGCAGTATTTT. It specifies CASSYGRGDTQYF.

The chain recombines TRBV29-1 with TRBJ2-3; D is unclear. Trimming stripped 4 bases from V and 2 bases from J, with 10 bases between. CDR3 length: 13 amino acids. Looked up from germline, CDR1 is SQVTM and CDR2 is ANQGSEA. CDR3 protein: CSVGARYTDTQYF. DNA for the CDR3: TGCAGCGTTGGGGCGAGGTACACAGATACGCAGTATTTT.

This clonotype was seen a handful of times. This chain joins TRBV29-1 and TRBJ2-7, with 11 bases aligning to TRBD2. The CDR3 totals 18 residues. V lost 6 bases and J lost 1; bases outside the gene matches: 17. CDR1 is SQVTM, CDR2 ANQGSEA, per germline. This CDR3 is CSVPGEASGRPFSYEQYF. In DNA form, the CDR3 reads TGCAGCGTCCCAGGGGAGGCTAGCGGGAGGCCCTTTTCCTACGAGCAGTACTTC.

At least ten counts were recorded for this clonotype. The chain links TRBV12-3 or TRBV12-4 to TRBJ2-5; 9 bases map to TRBD1. J was trimmed by 1 base and V by 5 bases; bases with no gene match: 8. This CDR3 is 16 amino acids long. The CDR3 loop is CASSPPTGGVQETQYF. The CDR3 DNA follows: TGTGCCAGCAGTCCTCCGACAGGGGGGGTCCAAGAGACCCAGTACTTC.

The genes are TRBV7-2 and TRBJ2-7, with TRBD2 as a possible D gene (6 bases). Trimming took 4 bases from V and 3 from J, leaving 13 bases between them. Per the germline V gene, CDR1 is SGHTA and CDR2 is FQGNSA. This CDR3 has 14 amino acids. Here the CDR3 reads CASSYGTRYYEQYF. Here the CDR3 DNA reads TGTGCCAGCAGCTATGGGACTCGCTACTACGAGCAGTACTTC.

The CDR3 DNA is TGCAGTGCTAGAGCCCCGGGACAGGGCGCTAGCGGCTACACCTTC. The encoded protein is CSARAPGQGASGYTF. The chain is built from TRBV20-1 and TRBJ1-2; 9 bases align to TRBD1. V dropped 1 base and J dropped 8; count of bases not matched to a gene: 11. The CDR3 length is 15 residues. From germline, CDR1 is DFQATT and CDR2 SNEGSKA (reference sequence).

Comment on this clonotype: A much larger clone differs by one base, so this may be a read error. The chain is built from TRBV27 and TRBJ1-1; 11 bases line up with TRBD1. J gave up 4 bases and V 2 bases, and 0 bases lay outside the gene matches. CDR3 length: 14 amino acids. Germline lookup yields CDR1 MNHEY and CDR2 SMNVEV (reference sequence). The CDR3 is CASSLGTGGTEAFF. The DNA for the CDR3 is TGTGCCAGCAGTTTAGGGACAGGGGGCACTGAAGCTTTCTTT.

The chain uses TRBV20-1 and TRBJ1-6; D perhaps matches TRBD1 (6 bases). CDR1 DFQATT and CDR2 SNEGSKA come from the germline V gene (reference sequence). V gave up 5 bases and J gave up 8 bases, with 13 bases separating them. The CDR3 totals 13 residues. The CDR3 region has the DNA TGCAGTGCTCGACAGGCGGCGGATTCACCCCTCCACTTT. As protein: CSARQAADSPLHF.